One sample yielded the 11 T cell receptor beta chains listed below, sequenced in a study of T cells in localized non-small cell lung cancer. Clones were read by immunoSEQ multiplex PCR, and TCRdb kept only the in-frame ones, dropping some. The sample includes nearly 25,000 clones, 90% to 95% of them seen just once. This specimen was peripheral blood, taken before any cancer treatment. The receptor source for this set is a woman aged 35-70 years with stage I lung adenocarcinoma.

In its sample, this clone was seen once. The chain couples TRBV6-4 to TRBJ2-2; tentatively, D is TRBD2 (6 bases). The CDR3 is made up of 16 amino acids. Germline CDR1 and CDR2: MRHNA and SNTAGT. Trimming removed 6 bases from V and 2 bases from J, with 16 bases in between. CDR3 region: CASSLYGGFNTGELFF. DNA of the CDR3: TGTGCCAGCAGCCTGTATGGAGGGTTTAACACCGGGGAGCTGTTTTTT.

The rearrangement uses TRBV6-5 and TRBJ2-7, with unresolved D. In germline, CDR1 is MNHEY, CDR2 SVGAGI. This CDR3 is 13 amino acids long. Trimming left V 2 bases short and J 0 bases short, with 5 bases between. CDR3 DNA: TGTGCCAGCAGTTACCGTCCCTCCTACGAGCAGTACTTC. Its translation is CASSYRPSYEQYF.

The rearrangement uses TRBV20-1 and TRBJ1-5; weak D call: TRBD1 (6 bases). CDR3 length: 11 residues. The V end lost 6 bases, the J end lost 7 bases, and 10 bases lay between the germline ends. Germline V gene data show CDR1 as DFQATT and CDR2 as SNEGSKA (reference sequence). CDR3: CSAKQGQPQHF. The DNA of the CDR3 is TGCAGTGCAAAACAGGGACAGCCCCAGCATTTT.

The gene calls are TRBV5-1 and TRBJ2-2; tentative D call: TRBD1 (5 bases). There are 15 residues in the CDR3. Trimming stripped 5 bases from V and 1 base from J, with 12 bases between. From germline, CDR1 is SGHRS and CDR2 YFSETQ. CDR3 in DNA: TGCGCCAGCAGTGATAGGGGCGGGAACACCGGGGAGCTGTTTTTT. It codes for CASSDRGGNTGELFF.

The CDR3 DNA reads as TGTGCCAGCAGCCCTCCAGTCCCGGGACAGGGGATGGCTTCGGATACGCAGTATTTT. Amino acids: CASSPPVPGQGMASDTQYF. V is TRBV7-9 and J is TRBJ2-3; TRBD1 aligns across 10 bases. The V and J ends lost 5 bases and 6 bases, in that order; junction bases with no gene match: 20. CDR1 is SEHNR and CDR2 is FQNEAQ in the germline V gene (reference sequence). CDR3 length equals 19 residues.

A single count supports this clone. This chain connects TRBV7-2 to TRBJ1-2; perhaps TRBD1 as D (5 bases). Germline assignment: CDR1 SGHTA and CDR2 FQGNSA. V shed 4 bases and J shed 5 bases, with 17 bases lying between them. This CDR3 contains 15 residues. The CDR3 bases are TGTGCCAGCAGCTCCATGGGACGCCTGGAATATGGCTACACCTTC. It encodes CASSSMGRLEYGYTF.

CDR3 in DNA: TGTGCCAGTAGCAAAACGGGACAGCTCTCTGGAAACACCATATATTTT. This codes for CASSKTGQLSGNTIYF. The chain couples TRBV19 to TRBJ1-3, with TRBD1 identical over 7 bases. Per the germline V gene, CDR1 is LNHDA and CDR2 is SQIVND (reference sequence). CDR3 size: 16 residues. V lost 6 bases to trimming and J lost 0 bases; unmatched junction nucleotides: 8.

The V and J genes are TRBV5-4 and TRBJ2-1; no reliable D call. This CDR3 comprises 13 residues. With 2 bases removed from V and 4 bases from J, the gap between germline ends came to 7 bases. CDR1 and CDR2 from the germline V gene are SGHNT and YYREEE (reference sequence). CDR3 residues: CASSLEQYNEQFF. CDR3 nucleotide sequence: TGTGCCAGCAGCTTAGAACAATACAATGAGCAGTTCTTC. The whole variable domain, remainder taken from reference TRBV5-4 and TRBJ2-1, is ETGVTQSPTHLIKTRGQQVTLRCSSQSGHNTVSWYQQALGQGPQFIFQYYREEENGRGNFPPRFSGLQFPNYSSELNVNALELDDSALYLCASSLEQYNEQFFGPGTRLTVL.

CDR3 sequence (DNA): TGTGCCAGCCGTCGCTCTGGAAACACCATATATTTT. Amino acids: CASRRSGNTIYF. This chain uses TRBV9 with TRBJ1-3; D remains ambiguous. Trimming pared 7 bases from V and 0 bases from J, leaving 5 bases between. The CDR3 has 12 amino acids. From germline, CDR1 is SGDLS and CDR2 YYNGEE.

This clone was recorded only once. This rearrangement joins TRBV6-4 to TRBJ1-1; D call uncertain. The CDR3 contains 13 residues. The V gene's germline CDR1 is MRHNA and CDR2 SNTAGT. The V and J ends lost 2 bases and 1 base respectively, with 5 bases between them. CDR3: CASSDQPNTEAFF. The CDR3 DNA follows: TGTGCCAGCAGTGACCAACCGAACACTGAAGCTTTCTTT.

The chain joins TRBV9 to TRBJ2-2; D is ambiguous. Trimming took 4 bases from V and 8 from J, leaving 9 bases between them. CDR1 SGDLS and CDR2 YYNGEE come from the germline V gene. The CDR3 has 12 amino acids. CDR3 sequence reads: CASSPKKGELFF. The DNA for the CDR3 is TGTGCCAGCAGCCCAAAAAAAGGGGAGCTGTTTTTT.